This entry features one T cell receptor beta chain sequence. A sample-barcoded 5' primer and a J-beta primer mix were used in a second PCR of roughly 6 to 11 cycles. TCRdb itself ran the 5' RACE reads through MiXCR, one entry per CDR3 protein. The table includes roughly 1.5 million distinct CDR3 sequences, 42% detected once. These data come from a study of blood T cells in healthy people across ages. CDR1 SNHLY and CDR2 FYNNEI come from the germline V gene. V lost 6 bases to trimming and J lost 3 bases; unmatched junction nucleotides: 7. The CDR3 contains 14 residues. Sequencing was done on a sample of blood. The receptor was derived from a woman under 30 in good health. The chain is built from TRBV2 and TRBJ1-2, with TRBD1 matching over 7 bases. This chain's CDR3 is CASSPDRTDYGYTF. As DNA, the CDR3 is TGTGCCAGCAGCCCGGACAGGACGGACTATGGCTACACCTTC.